These T cell receptor beta chains were read from a single sample in a study of blood T cell repertoires in COVID-19. Clones were sequenced by immunoSEQ multiplex PCR, and TCRdb holds only the in-frame ones, with some missing. In the table there are some 160,000 clones, around 89% of which are singletons. Sequencing was carried out using peripheral blood. These receptor sequences come from a man in his 60s with acute or convalescent COVID-19. Each CDR3 is given with its conserved first and last residue. D genes are given only for firm matches. Some rows have no size entry. The others give once, few or many, or a class for an expanded clone.

size: .
D: .
V: TRBV12-3/TRBV12-4
length: 13
J: TRBJ1-2
CDR3: CASSSDTFYGYTF
DNA: TGTGCCAGCAGTTCTGACACATTCTATGGCTACACCTTC

size: .
D: TRBD1
V: TRBV19
length: 13
J: TRBJ1-5
CDR3: CASSKGQVQPQHF
DNA: TGTGCCAGTAGTAAGGGACAGGTTCAGCCCCAGCATTTT

size: .
D: .
V: TRBV7-9
length: 10
J: TRBJ2-7
CDR3: CASSGPEQYF
DNA: TGTGCCAGCAGCGGGCCAGAGCAGTACTTC

size: .
D: TRBD1
V: TRBV4-3
length: 16
J: TRBJ1-1
CDR3: CASSQGAGGPQPEAFF
DNA: TGCGCCAGCAGCCAAGGGGCAGGGGGTCCACAACCTGAAGCTTTCTTT

size: .
D: TRBD2
V: TRBV6-5
length: 15
J: TRBJ2-7
CDR3: CASSRLAGDSYEQYF
DNA: TGTGCCAGCAGCCGACTAGCGGGGGACTCCTACGAGCAGTACTTC

size: few
D: TRBD1
V: TRBV6-6
length: 15
J: TRBJ1-4
CDR3: CASSSRTGGNEKLFF
DNA: TGTGCCAGCAGTTCCCGGACAGGGGGTAATGAAAAACTGTTTTTT

size: .
D: .
V: TRBV11-2
length: 13
J: TRBJ1-1
CDR3: CASSLSSGAEAFF
DNA: TGTGCCAGCAGCTTATCGTCTGGGGCGGAAGCTTTCTTT

size: .
D: .
V: TRBV2
length: 14
J: TRBJ1-2
CDR3: CASSETGQHYGYTF
DNA: TGTGCCAGCAGTGAAACAGGGCAGCACTATGGCTACACCTTC

size: .
D: .
V: TRBV6-1
length: 15
J: TRBJ1-5
CDR3: CASSEGIQGNQPQHF
DNA: TGTGCCAGCAGTGAAGGGATACAGGGCAATCAGCCCCAGCATTTT

size: .
D: TRBD1
V: TRBV14
length: 15
J: TRBJ1-4
CDR3: CASSQEWTGSEKLFF
DNA: TGTGCCAGCAGCCAAGAGTGGACAGGCAGTGAAAAACTGTTTTTT

size: .
D: TRBD2
V: TRBV9
length: 17
J: TRBJ2-2
CDR3: CASSPREASGYTGELFF
DNA: TGTGCCAGCAGCCCCCGAGAGGCTAGCGGTTACACCGGGGAGCTGTTTTTT

size: .
D: .
V: TRBV5-4
length: 14
J: TRBJ1-1
CDR3: CASSLEGTHTEAFF
DNA: TGTGCCAGCAGCTTGGAGGGGACTCACACTGAAGCTTTCTTT

size: few
D: TRBD1
V: TRBV19
length: 17
J: TRBJ1-2
CDR3: CASSPGQGVLAARGYTF
DNA: TGTGCCAGTAGTCCGGGACAGGGAGTTCTGGCTGCGCGTGGCTACACCTTC

size: .
D: .
V: TRBV11-2
length: 13
J: TRBJ1-6
CDR3: CASSRVKFSPLHF
DNA: TGTGCCAGCAGTCGCGTCAAATTTTCACCCCTCCACTTT

size: .
D: .
V: TRBV5-1
length: 15
J: TRBJ2-1
CDR3: CASGHDSHSYNEQFF
DNA: TGCGCCAGCGGACACGACAGCCATTCCTACAATGAGCAGTTCTTC

size: .
D: .
V: TRBV5-1
length: 14
J: TRBJ2-1
CDR3: CASSPGGVYNEQFF
DNA: TGCGCCAGCAGCCCCGGCGGGGTCTACAATGAGCAGTTCTTC

size: .
D: TRBD1
V: TRBV7-2
length: 14
J: TRBJ2-7
CDR3: CASSTRQGFDEQYF
DNA: TGTGCCAGCAGCACCCGACAGGGTTTTGACGAGCAGTACTTC

size: .
D: .
V: TRBV19
length: 15
J: TRBJ1-4
CDR3: CASTPRTRANEKLFF
DNA: TGTGCCAGTACCCCTAGAACACGGGCTAATGAAAAACTGTTTTTT

size: .
D: TRBD1
V: TRBV12-3/TRBV12-4
length: 13
J: TRBJ2-7
CDR3: CAIQGDRSYEQYF
DNA: TGTGCCATACAGGGGGACAGGTCCTACGAGCAGTACTTC

size: .
D: TRBD1
V: TRBV27
length: 16
J: TRBJ1-2
CDR3: CASSLRRTGDENGYTF
DNA: TGTGCCAGCAGTTTAAGAAGGACAGGGGATGAGAATGGCTACACCTTC

size: .
D: TRBD1
V: TRBV18
length: 16
J: TRBJ1-1
CDR3: CASSPRQGSRHMGAFF
DNA: TGTGCCAGCTCACCAAGACAGGGATCAAGGCATATGGGGGCTTTCTTT

size: .
D: TRBD1
V: TRBV5-1
length: 14
J: TRBJ2-1
CDR3: CASSSGQGFSEQFF
DNA: TGCGCCAGCAGCTCGGGACAGGGGTTCAGTGAGCAGTTCTTC

size: once
D: .
V: TRBV21-1
length: 16
J: TRBJ1-1
CDR3: CASSSLPGPGSTEAFF
DNA: TGTGCCAGCAGCAGTTTACCGGGCCCCGGGAGCACTGAAGCTTTCTTT

size: .
D: .
V: TRBV3-1/TRBV3-2
length: 18
J: TRBJ1-1
CDR3: CASSQETRRGWVDTEAFF
DNA: TGTGCCAGCAGCCAAGAAACCCGAAGGGGGTGGGTCGACACTGAAGCTTTCTTT